This is a list of T cell receptor beta chains from one sample in a study of shared clonotypes between healthy human individuals. Clones were sequenced by immunoSEQ multiplex PCR, and TCRdb holds only the in-frame ones, with some missing. In the table there are about 490,000 clones, 60% to 80% of which are singletons. The sequencing input was PBMCs. The receptors derive from a woman in her 40s in good health. Some clones in this sample may be carry-over from other donors' samples. CDR3s include the opening cysteine and the closing phenylalanine or tryptophan. Fields, in order: clone size, V gene, J gene, D gene, CDR3 protein, CDR3 DNA. A D gene is named only where the DNA matches it firmly. Some rows have no size entry. The others give once, few or many, or a class for an expanded clone.

clone_size: .
v_call: TRBV4-1
j_call: TRBJ2-1
d_call: .
cdr3_aa: CASSPLFSLGGNSDLYNEQFF
cdr3_nt: TGCGCCAGCAGCCCCCTCTTTAGCTTGGGAGGAAACTCGGATTTGTACAATGAGCAGTTCTTC

clone_size: .
v_call: TRBV5-1
j_call: TRBJ2-5
d_call: TRBD1
cdr3_aa: CASSPDRGQGKTQYF
cdr3_nt: TGCGCCAGCAGCCCCGACAGGGGGCAGGGCAAGACCCAGTACTTC

clone_size: .
v_call: TRBV30
j_call: TRBJ1-2
d_call: .
cdr3_aa: CAWSEGGLSGYTF
cdr3_nt: TGTGCCTGGAGTGAAGGAGGGCTCAGTGGCTACACCTTC

clone_size: many
v_call: TRBV13
j_call: TRBJ2-5
d_call: .
cdr3_aa: CASSSRLSGQQETQYF
cdr3_nt: TGTGCCAGCAGCTCCAGGCTTAGCGGCCAACAAGAGACCCAGTACTTC

clone_size: .
v_call: TRBV29-1
j_call: TRBJ2-5
d_call: .
cdr3_aa: CSVGGGAQETQYF
cdr3_nt: TGCAGCGTGGGCGGAGGGGCCCAAGAGACCCAGTACTTC

clone_size: .
v_call: TRBV6-6
j_call: TRBJ2-5
d_call: .
cdr3_aa: CASSYPQTKETQYF
cdr3_nt: TGTGCCAGCAGTTACCCACAGACGAAAGAGACCCAGTACTTC

clone_size: .
v_call: TRBV7-9
j_call: TRBJ2-5
d_call: .
cdr3_aa: CASSLALAGGETQYF
cdr3_nt: TGTGCCAGCAGCTTAGCGCTGGCAGGGGGGGAGACCCAGTACTTC

clone_size: many
v_call: TRBV2
j_call: TRBJ1-1
d_call: .
cdr3_aa: CASTRQVEAFF
cdr3_nt: TGTGCCAGCACGAGGCAAGTTGAAGCTTTCTTT

clone_size: .
v_call: TRBV14
j_call: TRBJ2-3
d_call: .
cdr3_aa: CASSQVSGTDTQYF
cdr3_nt: TGTGCCAGCAGCCAAGTGAGCGGCACAGATACGCAGTATTTT

clone_size: .
v_call: TRBV21-1
j_call: TRBJ2-3
d_call: .
cdr3_aa: CATPGGGKTDTQYF
cdr3_nt: TGTGCCACCCCAGGGGGCGGGAAAACAGATACGCAGTATTTT

clone_size: .
v_call: TRBV28
j_call: TRBJ1-3
d_call: TRBD1
cdr3_aa: CASSGTGVSGNTIYF
cdr3_nt: TGTGCCAGCAGTGGAACAGGGGTCTCTGGAAACACCATATATTTT

clone_size: .
v_call: TRBV5-6
j_call: TRBJ1-1
d_call: .
cdr3_aa: CASSSIRGKNTEAFF
cdr3_nt: TGTGCCAGCAGCTCGATCCGGGGCAAGAACACTGAAGCTTTCTTT

clone_size: .
v_call: TRBV5-4
j_call: TRBJ2-1
d_call: .
cdr3_aa: CASSSDLGGSYNEQFF
cdr3_nt: TGTGCCAGCAGCTCAGACTTGGGGGGTTCCTACAATGAGCAGTTCTTC

clone_size: .
v_call: TRBV4-1
j_call: TRBJ1-1
d_call: TRBD1
cdr3_aa: CASSQDYGQGIAPGTEAFF
cdr3_nt: TGCGCCAGCAGCCAGGACTATGGACAGGGCATTGCACCGGGGACTGAAGCTTTCTTT

clone_size: few
v_call: TRBV4-2
j_call: TRBJ1-2
d_call: .
cdr3_aa: CASSQETGAYGYTF
cdr3_nt: TGTGCCAGCAGCCAAGAGACAGGCGCATATGGCTACACCTTC

clone_size: few
v_call: TRBV30
j_call: TRBJ1-3
d_call: .
cdr3_aa: CAWSALPGSYGNTIYF
cdr3_nt: TGTGCCTGGAGTGCCCTGCCGGGATCGTATGGAAACACCATATATTTT

clone_size: .
v_call: TRBV9
j_call: TRBJ2-1
d_call: .
cdr3_aa: CASSSFKGTSYNEQFF
cdr3_nt: TGTGCCAGCAGCTCCTTTAAAGGGACCTCCTACAATGAGCAGTTCTTC

clone_size: few
v_call: TRBV13
j_call: TRBJ2-7
d_call: TRBD1
cdr3_aa: CASSLGDSSYEQYF
cdr3_nt: TGTGCCAGCAGCCTAGGGGACAGCTCCTACGAGCAGTACTTC

clone_size: .
v_call: TRBV5-4
j_call: TRBJ2-2
d_call: TRBD2
cdr3_aa: CASSPGLAGEGTGELFF
cdr3_nt: TGTGCCAGCAGCCCGGGACTAGCGGGAGAGGGCACCGGGGAGCTGTTTTTT

clone_size: .
v_call: TRBV6-6
j_call: TRBJ2-7
d_call: .
cdr3_aa: CASSSAGTLGWQYF
cdr3_nt: TGTGCCAGCAGTTCCGCCGGGACCTTGGGATGGCAGTACTTC

clone_size: .
v_call: TRBV10-3
j_call: TRBJ1-5
d_call: TRBD1
cdr3_aa: CAISESGPGTAIRNQPQHF
cdr3_nt: TGTGCCATCAGTGAGTCGGGCCCCGGGACAGCCATACGCAATCAGCCCCAGCATTTT

clone_size: .
v_call: TRBV20-1
j_call: TRBJ1-3
d_call: .
cdr3_aa: CSAVLGNTIYF
cdr3_nt: TGCAGTGCTGTACTTGGAAACACCATATATTTT

clone_size: .
v_call: TRBV18
j_call: TRBJ1-1
d_call: TRBD1
cdr3_aa: CASSQPRQGFTEAFF
cdr3_nt: TGTGCCAGCTCACAGCCGAGACAGGGTTTCACTGAAGCTTTCTTT

clone_size: few
v_call: TRBV14
j_call: TRBJ1-1
d_call: .
cdr3_aa: CASSQTKNTEAFF
cdr3_nt: TGTGCCAGCAGCCAAACAAAGAACACTGAAGCTTTCTTT

clone_size: .
v_call: TRBV28
j_call: TRBJ2-7
d_call: .
cdr3_aa: CASRNHGVTYEQYF
cdr3_nt: TGTGCCAGCAGAAATCACGGGGTAACCTACGAGCAGTACTTC

clone_size: once
v_call: TRBV7-8
j_call: TRBJ1-1
d_call: .
cdr3_aa: CASSLAQGNTEAFF
cdr3_nt: TGTGCCAGCAGCTTAGCGCAGGGCAACACTGAAGCTTTCTTT

clone_size: .
v_call: TRBV9
j_call: TRBJ2-3
d_call: TRBD1
cdr3_aa: CASSLRQGFEDTQYF
cdr3_nt: TGTGCCAGCAGCTTACGACAGGGGTTCGAAGATACGCAGTATTTT

clone_size: .
v_call: TRBV25-1
j_call: TRBJ1-1
d_call: TRBD1
cdr3_aa: CASSDRQGNTEAFF
cdr3_nt: TGTGCCAGCAGTGATCGACAGGGGAACACTGAAGCTTTCTTT

clone_size: .
v_call: TRBV28
j_call: TRBJ1-2
d_call: .
cdr3_aa: CASSLTGGGYTF
cdr3_nt: TGTGCCAGCAGTTTAACCGGTGGTGGCTACACCTTC

clone_size: .
v_call: TRBV5-1
j_call: TRBJ2-3
d_call: TRBD2
cdr3_aa: CASSATSGRAADTQYF
cdr3_nt: TGCGCCAGCAGCGCGACTAGCGGGAGGGCCGCAGATACGCAGTATTTT

clone_size: .
v_call: TRBV7-6
j_call: TRBJ2-3
d_call: TRBD2
cdr3_aa: CASNRGGGDTQYF
cdr3_nt: TGTGCCAGCAACCGGGGGGGAGGAGATACGCAGTATTTT

clone_size: .
v_call: TRBV30
j_call: TRBJ2-2
d_call: .
cdr3_aa: CAWDRDQGGELFF
cdr3_nt: TGTGCCTGGGACCGGGACCAAGGCGGGGAGCTGTTTTTT

clone_size: .
v_call: TRBV11-1
j_call: TRBJ1-1
d_call: TRBD1
cdr3_aa: CASSTGQGADTEAFF
cdr3_nt: TGTGCCAGCAGCACCGGACAGGGGGCGGACACTGAAGCTTTCTTT

clone_size: .
v_call: TRBV7-2
j_call: TRBJ2-7
d_call: .
cdr3_aa: CASSPAASGETYEQYF
cdr3_nt: TGTGCCAGCAGCCCTGCTGCAAGCGGAGAAACCTACGAGCAGTACTTC

clone_size: .
v_call: TRBV5-8
j_call: TRBJ2-7
d_call: TRBD1
cdr3_aa: CASSGTGYEQYF
cdr3_nt: TGTGCCAGCAGCGGGACAGGGTACGAGCAGTACTTC

clone_size: .
v_call: TRBV5-1
j_call: TRBJ2-5
d_call: .
cdr3_aa: CASKGTGKETQYF
cdr3_nt: TGCGCCAGCAAGGGAACAGGGAAAGAGACCCAGTACTTC

clone_size: .
v_call: TRBV19
j_call: TRBJ2-4
d_call: .
cdr3_aa: CASSINRAAKNIQYF
cdr3_nt: TGTGCCAGTAGTATAAACAGAGCAGCCAAAAACATTCAGTACTTC

clone_size: .
v_call: TRBV7-2
j_call: TRBJ2-5
d_call: TRBD2
cdr3_aa: CASSLESAGGRETQYF
cdr3_nt: TGTGCCAGCAGCTTAGAGAGTGCGGGAGGTCGAGAGACCCAGTACTTC

clone_size: .
v_call: TRBV4-2
j_call: TRBJ2-1
d_call: TRBD2
cdr3_aa: CASSQDRAGVGNEQFF
cdr3_nt: TGTGCCAGCAGCCAAGACAGAGCGGGGGTGGGTAATGAGCAGTTCTTC

clone_size: .
v_call: TRBV6-5
j_call: TRBJ1-1
d_call: .
cdr3_aa: CASSRGTGTGTEAFF
cdr3_nt: TGTGCCAGCAGCCGCGGCACGGGCACGGGCACTGAAGCTTTCTTT

clone_size: many
v_call: TRBV18
j_call: TRBJ1-1
d_call: TRBD1
cdr3_aa: CASSPSGQGSTEAFF
cdr3_nt: TGTGCCAGCTCGCCCAGTGGACAGGGCAGCACTGAAGCTTTCTTT

clone_size: .
v_call: TRBV7-9
j_call: TRBJ2-1
d_call: .
cdr3_aa: CASSLTTEQFF
cdr3_nt: TGTGCCAGCAGCTTAACCACAGAGCAGTTCTTC

clone_size: .
v_call: TRBV28
j_call: TRBJ2-6
d_call: TRBD1
cdr3_aa: CASSRQGAGGANVLTF
cdr3_nt: TGTGCCAGCAGTAGACAGGGGGCGGGTGGGGCCAACGTCCTGACTTTC

clone_size: .
v_call: TRBV7-9
j_call: TRBJ2-1
d_call: .
cdr3_aa: CASRSPPAAEQFF
cdr3_nt: TGTGCCAGCAGGAGCCCCCCAGCGGCTGAGCAGTTCTTC

clone_size: .
v_call: TRBV30
j_call: TRBJ2-1
d_call: TRBD2
cdr3_aa: CAWILAGGHEQFF
cdr3_nt: TGTGCCTGGATTCTAGCGGGAGGGCATGAGCAGTTCTTC

clone_size: .
v_call: TRBV28
j_call: TRBJ2-7
d_call: .
cdr3_aa: CASSSWDISSYEQYF
cdr3_nt: TGTGCCAGCAGTTCATGGGACATCTCCTCCTACGAGCAGTACTTC

clone_size: .
v_call: TRBV6-1
j_call: TRBJ2-3
d_call: .
cdr3_aa: CAYTDQGTSTDTQYF
cdr3_nt: TGTGCCTACACGGACCAGGGGACGAGCACAGATACGCAGTATTTT

clone_size: .
v_call: TRBV2
j_call: TRBJ2-3
d_call: .
cdr3_aa: CASSEWEGADTQYF
cdr3_nt: TGTGCCAGCAGTGAATGGGAGGGGGCAGATACGCAGTATTTT

clone_size: .
v_call: TRBV4-2
j_call: TRBJ2-7
d_call: .
cdr3_aa: CASSISHEQYF
cdr3_nt: TGTGCCAGCAGCATTAGCCACGAGCAGTACTTC

clone_size: few
v_call: TRBV7-5
j_call: TRBJ2-7
d_call: .
cdr3_aa: CVRSSGLAGVFEQYF
cdr3_nt: TGTGTCAGAAGCTCGGGACTAGCGGGAGTATTCGAGCAGTACTTC

clone_size: few
v_call: TRBV30
j_call: TRBJ1-1
d_call: .
cdr3_aa: CAWSRSANTEAFF
cdr3_nt: TGTGCCTGGAGTAGGTCAGCGAACACTGAAGCTTTCTTT